This is a list of T cell receptor beta chains from one sample in a study of blood T cell repertoires in COVID-19. This table comes from immunoSEQ multiplex PCR, and its TCRdb copy is limited to in-frame clones, with some not included. The sample consists of around 170,000 clones, approximately 80% of them appearing once. Sequenced: PBMCs or T cells enriched from blood (not recorded which). The source is a man between 45 and 60 years old who had recovered from COVID-19. Each CDR3 is given with its conserved first and last residue. The D gene is left open where the match is weak. Part of the rows lack a size; the others show once, few, many or a class for expanded clones.

d_gene	v_gene	j_gene	abundance	CDR3aa	CDR3nt
.	TRBV2	TRBJ1-1	.	CASGQMNTEAFF	TGTGCCAGCGGACAGATGAACACTGAAGCTTTCTTT
TRBD1	TRBV7-3	TRBJ2-7	.	CASSYLGDSSYEQYF	TGTGCCAGCAGCTACTTGGGGGACAGCTCCTACGAGCAGTACTTC
.	TRBV10-3	TRBJ1-5	.	CAISESGGQPQHF	TGTGCCATCAGTGAGTCAGGGGGACAGCCCCAGCATTTT
TRBD1	TRBV19	TRBJ1-4	.	CASSTDRREKLFF	TGTGCCAGTAGTACGGACAGGCGTGAAAAACTGTTTTTT
TRBD1	TRBV3-1/TRBV3-2	TRBJ1-3	.	CASSQGQGNTIYF	TGTGCCAGCAGCCAGGGACAGGGAAACACCATATATTTT
.	TRBV7-9	TRBJ1-6	few	CASGDGNSPLHF	TGTGCCAGCGGAGACGGAAATTCACCCCTCCACTTT
TRBD2	TRBV18	TRBJ2-5	.	CASSPRQGAGETQYF	TGTGCCAGCTCACCTCGGCAGGGAGCGGGGGAGACCCAGTACTTC
.	TRBV3-1/TRBV3-2	TRBJ2-3	.	CASSPSTRTQYF	TGTGCCAGCAGCCCCTCAACCAGAACGCAGTATTTT
.	TRBV7-9	TRBJ2-5	.	CASSLRDWQTQYF	TGTGCCAGCAGCTTAAGGGACTGGCAGACCCAGTACTTC
.	TRBV29-1	TRBJ1-4	.	CSVGGGTRTDATNEKLFF	TGCAGCGTTGGGGGGGGTACACGGACAGACGCAACTAATGAAAAACTGTTTTTT
TRBD2	TRBV7-8	TRBJ2-7	.	CASSLAGWYEQYF	TGTGCCAGCTCACTAGCGGGGTGGTACGAGCAGTACTTC
.	TRBV6-1	TRBJ2-7	once	CASSGVTGLLIYEQYF	TGTGCCAGCAGTGGGGTGACAGGTCTACTCATCTACGAGCAGTACTTC
.	TRBV5-5	TRBJ1-3	.	CASSLMRDSGNTIYF	TGTGCCAGCAGCTTGATGAGAGATAGTGGAAACACCATATATTTT
.	TRBV11-2	TRBJ2-5	.	CASSLGAPVETQYF	TGTGCCAGCAGCTTAGGGGCACCTGTGGAGACCCAGTACTTC
.	TRBV5-1	TRBJ1-3	.	CASSLKFRERSSGNTIYF	TGCGCCAGCAGCTTAAAGTTCCGGGAGAGAAGCTCTGGAAACACCATATATTTT
.	TRBV19	TRBJ1-5	.	CASTPGGSVYSNQPQHF	TGTGCCAGTACCCCCGGCGGATCGGTTTACAGCAATCAGCCCCAGCATTTT
.	TRBV10-3	TRBJ2-3	.	CAISVRDRERLEAGEILTDTQYF	TGTGCCATCAGTGTTAGGGACAGGGAACGACTAGAAGCGGGGGAAATACTCACAGATACGCAGTATTTT
.	TRBV27	TRBJ1-1	.	CASSLRGFTEAFF	TGTGCCAGCAGTTTGAGGGGGTTTACTGAAGCTTTCTTT
.	TRBV7-9	TRBJ1-2	once	CASSLNEAVHGCTF	TGTGCCAGCAGCTTAAACGAAGCGGTGCATGGGTGCACCTTC
.	TRBV5-1	TRBJ2-3	.	CASSLWGGRPTDTQYF	TGCGCCAGCAGCTTGTGGGGGGGGCGCCCCACAGATACGCAGTATTTT
TRBD1	TRBV6-5	TRBJ1-1	.	CGSSTGAEAFF	TGTGGAAGCTCGACAGGGGCCGAAGCTTTCTTT
.	TRBV18	TRBJ1-1	.	CASSPVEGEAFF	TGTGCCAGCTCACCGGTAGAGGGAGAAGCTTTCTTT
TRBD2	TRBV24-1	TRBJ2-1	.	CATSDLLASGGLDEQFF	TGTGCCACCAGTGATTTGCTGGCTAGCGGGGGGTTGGATGAGCAGTTCTTC
.	TRBV7-9	TRBJ1-5	once	CASSLGVREGQPQHF	TGTGCCAGCAGCTTAGGGGTCAGGGAAGGTCAGCCCCAGCATTTT
.	TRBV7-9	TRBJ2-7	.	CASSLTVSGSYEQYF	TGTGCCAGCAGCCTAACGGTGAGCGGCTCCTACGAGCAGTACTTC
.	TRBV14	TRBJ2-4	once	CASSHRAGSGPKNIQYF	TGTGCCAGCAGCCACCGAGCAGGGAGCGGGCCCAAAAACATTCAGTACTTC
TRBD1	TRBV2	TRBJ1-4	.	CASTGGLRANEKLFF	TGTGCCAGCACAGGGGGTTTACGAGCTAATGAAAAACTGTTTTTT
.	TRBV4-3	TRBJ1-1	.	CASSQDRGGGTNTEAFF	TGCGCCAGCAGCCAAGATCGTGGGGGAGGGACGAACACTGAAGCTTTCTTT
TRBD2	TRBV3-1/TRBV3-2	TRBJ2-3	few	CASSPSVAGVDTQYF	TGTGCCAGCAGCCCTTCCGTAGCGGGGGTTGATACGCAGTATTTT
.	TRBV10-2	TRBJ2-5	.	CASSGHQETQYF	TGCGCCAGCTCAGGGCACCAAGAGACCCAGTACTTC
.	TRBV30	TRBJ1-6	.	CAWSTREGINNSPLHF	TGTGCCTGGAGTACCCGGGAAGGGATTAATAATTCACCCCTCCACTTT
.	TRBV27	TRBJ1-5	.	CASSLSRVDNQPQHF	TGTGCCAGCAGTTTATCCCGGGTTGACAATCAGCCCCAGCATTTT
.	TRBV10-1	TRBJ1-6	once	CASSEAGQESPLHF	TGCGCCAGCAGTGAAGCGGGACAAGAATCACCCCTCCACTTT
TRBD1	TRBV6-5	TRBJ2-7	.	CACRDRYTYEQYF	TGTGCCTGTCGGGACAGATATACCTACGAGCAGTACTTC
.	TRBV6-5	TRBJ1-2	.	CASSYSRDSGLYTF	TGTGCCAGCAGTTACTCCCGGGACTCCGGCCTCTACACCTTC